A selection of T cell receptor beta chains follows, all from one sample in a study of blood T cell repertoires in COVID-19. Assay used: immunoSEQ multiplex PCR; TCRdb lists only in-frame clones, some missing. The sample carries approximately 100,000 clones, roughly 76% recorded once. Sequenced material: peripheral blood. All receptors come from a human donor in a cohort sampled during active COVID-19. CDR3s include the opening cysteine and the closing phenylalanine or tryptophan. The order of the fields is V gene, D gene, J gene, clone size, CDR3 DNA, CDR3 protein. A D gene is named only where the DNA matches it firmly. Size values are once, few and many counts, or a class for expanded clones, and some rows have none.

TRBV28	NA	TRBJ1-5	once	TGTGCCAGCAGTTTGGGAGGCGTGGGCAATCAGCCCCAGCATTTT	CASSLGGVGNQPQHF
TRBV6-5	NA	TRBJ1-1	NA	TGTGCCAGCAGTTTGCGCAGCACCAGGGCGAACACTGAAGCTTTCTTT	CASSLRSTRANTEAFF
TRBV19	NA	TRBJ1-2	NA	TGTGCCAGTAGTACCACCCGGAGGGGCGGAGTAAACTATGGCTACACCTTC	CASSTTRRGGVNYGYTF
TRBV19	TRBD1	TRBJ2-7	NA	TGTGCCAGTAGTATAGAACCGGGACAGGGAAGCCACGAGCAGTACTTC	CASSIEPGQGSHEQYF
TRBV19	NA	TRBJ1-5	once	TGTGCCAGTACCCAGGCAGATTTCAATCAGCCCCAGCATTTT	CASTQADFNQPQHF
TRBV29-1	TRBD2	TRBJ2-7	NA	TGCAGCGTGAACGGACTAGCGGGATCCTACGAGCAGTACTTC	CSVNGLAGSYEQYF
TRBV3-1/TRBV3-2	TRBD1	TRBJ2-7	NA	TGTGCCAGCAGCCAGACAGGGATAGAGCAGTACTTC	CASSQTGIEQYF
TRBV18	NA	TRBJ2-5	once	TGTGCCAGCTCACCACGGCTAGCAGAAGAGACCCAGTACTTC	CASSPRLAEETQYF
TRBV5-1	NA	TRBJ2-5	NA	TGCGCCAGCAATCCTAGCGCACGAACTAAAGAGACCCAGTACTTC	CASNPSARTKETQYF
TRBV11-1	TRBD1	TRBJ2-3	NA	TGTGCCAGCAGCTCCAACAGGGGGCCCCGAGATACGCAGTATTTT	CASSSNRGPRDTQYF
TRBV5-1	NA	TRBJ2-1	once	TGCGCCAGCAGCATTATGACATCCTACTCCTACAATGAGCAGTTCTTC	CASSIMTSYSYNEQFF
TRBV7-2	NA	TRBJ1-1	NA	TGTGCCAGCAGCTTAGGGGGACAAAACACTGAAGCTTTCTTT	CASSLGGQNTEAFF
TRBV10-3	NA	TRBJ2-5	NA	TGTGCCATCAGTGAGACGGTAGAGACCCAGTACTTC	CAISETVETQYF
TRBV28	NA	TRBJ2-5	NA	TGTGCCAGCAGTTCCCGGAAAATTCGGGGGTGGGGCGACCAAGAGACCCAGTACTTC	CASSSRKIRGWGDQETQYF
TRBV24-1	NA	TRBJ2-5	NA	TGTGCCACCAGTGAAGGCAGGCGTTTACAAGAGACCCAGTACTTC	CATSEGRRLQETQYF
TRBV7-3	NA	TRBJ1-1	NA	TGTGCCAGCAGCTTAGGGCAGGGCAACACTGAAGCTTTCTTT	CASSLGQGNTEAFF
TRBV29-1	NA	TRBJ2-7	NA	TGCAGCGTCCGATACCGCAGGGGAGTCAACGAGCAGTACTTC	CSVRYRRGVNEQYF
TRBV19	NA	TRBJ1-1	NA	TGTGCCAGTAGTATAGGAGCCCAGAACACTGAAGCTTTCTTT	CASSIGAQNTEAFF
TRBV5-1	TRBD1	TRBJ2-7	NA	TGCGCCAGCAACGAAGGACAGGGGACGTACGAGCAGTACTTC	CASNEGQGTYEQYF
TRBV27	NA	TRBJ1-5	NA	TGTGCCAGCAGTTTATCGGGCGTGGGCAGCAATCAGCCCCAGCATTTT	CASSLSGVGSNQPQHF
TRBV7-6	NA	TRBJ2-7	NA	TGTGCCAGCAGCTACGGGGTGGAATACGAGCAGTACTTC	CASSYGVEYEQYF
TRBV19	NA	TRBJ1-2	NA	TGTGCCAGTAGTAGCCCCTCGAACGGACTGGATGACTATGGCTACACCTTC	CASSSPSNGLDDYGYTF
TRBV9	TRBD2	TRBJ2-3	few	TGTGCCAGCAGCGTAGGCGCCAGCGGGAGGGGTTCAGATACGCAGTATTTT	CASSVGASGRGSDTQYF
TRBV7-9	TRBD1	TRBJ1-3	NA	TGTGCCAGCAGCTCTCGACAGGGGTATGGAAACACCATATATTTT	CASSSRQGYGNTIYF
TRBV25-1	NA	TRBJ1-2	NA	TGTGCCAGCAGTGAATATGGCGTCGGGGTTAGTGGCTACACCTTC	CASSEYGVGVSGYTF
TRBV28	NA	TRBJ2-5	few	TGTGCCAGCAGTGGACGGGACACCCACCAAGAGACCCAGTACTTC	CASSGRDTHQETQYF
TRBV7-9	TRBD2	TRBJ2-7	few	TGTGCCAGCAGTACCGGGACTACTTACGAGCAGTACTTC	CASSTGTTYEQYF
TRBV15	TRBD1	TRBJ2-7	NA	TGTGCCACCAGCAGAGAAGTCGGGACAGGGAAATACGAGCAGTACTTC	CATSREVGTGKYEQYF
TRBV6-5	NA	TRBJ1-3	once	TGTGCCAGCAGTTACTCCTGGCAGTCTGGAAACACCATATATTTT	CASSYSWQSGNTIYF
TRBV28	TRBD2	TRBJ2-7	NA	TGTGCCAGCAGTCCCATAGCGGGCGGATCCTACGAGCAGTACTTC	CASSPIAGGSYEQYF
TRBV6-5	NA	TRBJ2-5	NA	TGTGCCAGCAGTTACCGGAGGTACCAAGAGACCCAGTACTTC	CASSYRRYQETQYF
TRBV4-3	NA	TRBJ1-1	NA	TGCGCCAGCAGCCAGACGGGTGAGGTGACGGTAGAAGCTTTCTTT	CASSQTGEVTVEAFF
TRBV5-1	TRBD1	TRBJ2-3	NA	TGCGCCAGCAGCCACACCGGGACAGGTTCAGATACGCAGTATTTT	CASSHTGTGSDTQYF
TRBV11-3	NA	TRBJ1-3	NA	TGTGCCAGCAGCCCACCCGGGAACTCTGGAAACACCATATATTTT	CASSPPGNSGNTIYF
TRBV11-2	NA	TRBJ2-5	NA	TGTGCCAGCAGCTCCTGGACTGGGGGCGCGGAGACCCAGTACTTC	CASSSWTGGAETQYF
TRBV2	TRBD1	TRBJ1-5	NA	TGTGCCAGCAGCGGCGACAGGGTGGGGATGCAGCCCCAGCATTTT	CASSGDRVGMQPQHF
TRBV6-1	NA	TRBJ2-1	once	TGTGCCAGCAGTGAGTGGGGTGTGGGGGCCTGGTCCTACAATGAGCAGTTCTTC	CASSEWGVGAWSYNEQFF
TRBV11-3	NA	TRBJ1-1	NA	TGTGCCAGCAGTTCTACAGGGCGGAGCACTGAAGCTTTCTTT	CASSSTGRSTEAFF
TRBV28	TRBD1	TRBJ1-5	NA	TGTGCCAGCAGCAGAACAGGGGTTTCCGGCAATCAGCCCCAGCATTTT	CASSRTGVSGNQPQHF
TRBV5-1	TRBD2	TRBJ2-7	few	TGCGCCAGCAGCTTGGCCACTAGCGGGGGTTACGAGCAGTACTTC	CASSLATSGGYEQYF
TRBV7-9	NA	TRBJ2-5	NA	TGTGCCAGCAGCTTTATATTTCAGCAAGAGACCCAGTACTTC	CASSFIFQQETQYF
TRBV7-8	TRBD1	TRBJ1-2	NA	TGTGCCAGCAGCTTAGAAGGGGGCGACGGCTACACCTTC	CASSLEGGDGYTF
TRBV6-6	NA	TRBJ2-3	NA	TGTGCCAGCACTCCTTACGTCGGGAATGGGCTAGATACGCAGTATTTT	CASTPYVGNGLDTQYF
TRBV14	TRBD1	TRBJ2-7	NA	TGTGCCAGCAGCCGGACAGGGGGCCGTTACGAGCAGTACTTC	CASSRTGGRYEQYF
TRBV2	NA	TRBJ1-5	NA	TGTGCCAGCAGACAATATTTTCCAGGGGCGCGTCAGCCCCAGCATTTT	CASRQYFPGARQPQHF
TRBV30	TRBD1	TRBJ2-7	NA	TGTGCCTGGAGTAAAATCGGGACAGGGGGCCACGAGCAGTACTTC	CAWSKIGTGGHEQYF
TRBV27	TRBD2	TRBJ2-3	once	TGTGCCAGCAGTTTCGGCGGGAGCCGGGCCACAGATACGCAGTATTTT	CASSFGGSRATDTQYF
TRBV7-2	TRBD1	TRBJ1-1	once	TGTGCCAGCAGCTTAGCAAGGGGGCGGAATGAAGCTTTCTTT	CASSLARGRNEAFF
TRBV20-1	NA	TRBJ1-2	NA	TGCAGTGCTAGAAAGGGAGACGTCCACACCTTC	CSARKGDVHTF
TRBV14	TRBD1	TRBJ1-6	NA	TGTGCCAGCAGCCAAGTTGTTCGGACAGGGGATTCACCCCTCCACTTT	CASSQVVRTGDSPLHF
TRBV7-3	TRBD1	TRBJ1-2	NA	TGTGCCAGCAGCCCGGGACAGGGGGCGCGAGGCTACACCTTC	CASSPGQGARGYTF
TRBV30	NA	TRBJ1-1	NA	TGTGCCTGGATTACAGGGTGGGGCACTGAAGCTTTCTTT	CAWITGWGTEAFF
TRBV27	TRBD2	TRBJ2-7	NA	TGTGCCAGCAAATTGAGCCCTAGCGGGATGTACGAGCAGTACTTC	CASKLSPSGMYEQYF
TRBV30	TRBD2	TRBJ2-1	NA	TGTGCCTGGAGCGCTAGCGGGGGCGCGGTGGCGTTCTTC	CAWSASGGAVAFF
TRBV24-1	TRBD1	TRBJ1-1	few	TGTGCCACCAAAGGACAGGGGAACACTGAAGCTTTCTTT	CATKGQGNTEAFF
TRBV28	NA	TRBJ2-5	few	TGTGCCAGCAGTTTACCCGGGATTGCCAGCCAAGAGACCCAGTACTTC	CASSLPGIASQETQYF
TRBV29-1	TRBD1	TRBJ1-5	NA	TGCAGCGTTTTGGAACAGGGGGCGAATCAGCCCCAGCATTTT	CSVLEQGANQPQHF
TRBV5-1	NA	TRBJ2-3	NA	TGCGCCAGCAGCTTGTACCCTACCAGCACAGATACGCAGTATTTT	CASSLYPTSTDTQYF
TRBV27	TRBD1	TRBJ2-7	few	TGTGCCAGCGGGGTCACAGGGGCTGTCGAGCAGTACTTC	CASGVTGAVEQYF
TRBV6-2/TRBV6-3	NA	TRBJ2-6	NA	TGTGCCAGCAGTTACTCCCCTTTCTTCGGGGCCAACGTCCTGACTTTC	CASSYSPFFGANVLTF